Included here is one T cell receptor beta chain sequence, with context. The data belong to a study of blood T cell repertoires in COVID-19. About the study: Italy, Spain and the United States were the sources of the convalescent and acute COVID-19 samples. The analysed material was cDNA or gDNA that came from T cells, B-cell-depleted T cells, or PBMCs.

The method was immunoSEQ multiplex PCR; TCRdb's version includes in-frame clones alone and lacks a portion of them. The data hold around 280,000 clones, with 87% observed a single time. Germline CDR1 reads LGHDT; CDR2 reads YNNKEL (reference sequence). The V gene lost 6 bases and the J gene lost 0 bases, with 8 bases spanning the gap. The CDR3 has 14 residues. The sequence was collected from a woman aged 50 to 60 who had recovered from COVID-19. V and J are TRBV3-1 (or the pseudogene TRBV3-2) and TRBJ2-2; D gene ambiguous. The sample comprised peripheral blood. CDR3 sequence reads: CASSPSANTGELFF. CDR3 DNA: TGTGCCAGCAGTCCTTCTGCGAACACCGGGGAGCTGTTTTTT.